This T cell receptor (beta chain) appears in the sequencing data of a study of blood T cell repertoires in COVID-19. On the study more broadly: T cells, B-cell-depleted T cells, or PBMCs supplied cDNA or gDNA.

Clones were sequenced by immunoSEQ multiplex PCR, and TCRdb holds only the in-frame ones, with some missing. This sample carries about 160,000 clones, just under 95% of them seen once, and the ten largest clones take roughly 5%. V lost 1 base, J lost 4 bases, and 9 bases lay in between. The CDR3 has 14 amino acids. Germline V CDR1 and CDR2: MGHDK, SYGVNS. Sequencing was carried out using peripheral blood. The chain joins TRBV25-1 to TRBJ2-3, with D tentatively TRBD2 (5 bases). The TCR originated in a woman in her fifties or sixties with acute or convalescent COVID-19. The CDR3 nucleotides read TGTGCCAGCAGTGAATCATCTAGCCCAGATACGCAGTATTTT. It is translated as CASSESSSPDTQYF.